This T cell receptor (beta chain) was sequenced during a study of beta chain features in type 1 diabetes. For the study at large: Patients shared similar age, gender and cell yields with healthy donors. Whole-study results and caveats: Type 1 diabetes patients had TCRB CDR3s that were shorter (moderately but significantly so) in all four CD4+ subsets. Over-representation of high TCR-expressing cells was a possible consequence of cDNA sequencing.

This CDR3 comprises 13 residues. The germline CDR1 and CDR2 sequences are SQVTM and ANQGSEA. Trimming left V 7 bases short and J 9 bases short, with 19 bases between. On this clone: Its antigen is currently unknown.

The sequenced template was cDNA made from the entire isolated RNA. The table came from immunoSEQ multiplex PCR; TCRdb's copy has only in-frame clones and leaves some out. The sample lists about 340,000 clones, roughly 13% occurring once. CD4+ cells of the naive, central memory, regulatory and stem cell-like memory types were sorted via CD45RO/CCR7/CD25/CD127/CD95/CD27. Purities in excess of 95% were seen in all sorted populations. The chain has TRBV29-1 and TRBJ2-1; maybe TRBD1 (5 bases). Sequenced material: naive CD4+ T cells from blood. This clonotype originated in a woman younger than 35 with type 1 diabetes. CDR3 nucleotides: TGCAGCGCCAACGAGCAGGGTCGGAGTGAGCAGTTCTTC. Amino acid sequence: CSANEQGRSEQFF.